Listed below are T cell receptor beta chains from one sample, sequenced in a study of OX40 agonist ivuxolimab in advanced cancers. The assay was immunoSEQ multiplex PCR, and TCRdb's table has in-frame clones only and misses some. The sample records 13,000 or so clones, around two thirds being singletons. The sequenced sample was CD4+ or CD8+ T cells sorted from blood, obtained in a trial of the OX40 agonist ivuxolimab. These receptors all stem from an adult with an advanced solid tumor such as melanoma, head and neck, liver or kidney cancer. CDR3s include the opening cysteine and the closing phenylalanine or tryptophan. A D gene is named only where the DNA matches it firmly. The size field is filled for only some rows; it gives once, few, many or a size class.

few	TRBV10-2	TRBJ1-2	NA	CASSSGVGYTF	TGCGCCAGCAGCTCGGGAGTTGGCTACACCTTC
few	TRBV4-2	TRBJ2-7	TRBD1	CASSQWTGGTYEQYF	TGTGCCAGCAGCCAATGGACAGGGGGGACCTACGAGCAGTACTTC
NA	TRBV4-1	TRBJ2-1	NA	CASSQVGGDEQFF	TGCGCCAGCAGCCAAGTTGGAGGCGATGAGCAGTTCTTC
NA	TRBV7-2	TRBJ2-7	TRBD2	CASSLGLAGAYEQYF	TGTGCCAGCAGCTTAGGACTAGCGGGCGCCTACGAGCAGTACTTC
NA	TRBV27	TRBJ2-7	NA	CASSPLAGYSYEQYF	TGTGCCAGCAGCCCTCTGGCGGGGTACTCCTACGAGCAGTACTTC
NA	TRBV19	TRBJ1-6	NA	CASSIVDGPNSPLHF	TGTGCCAGTAGTATAGTTGACGGGCCCAATTCACCCCTCCACTTT
NA	TRBV28	TRBJ2-1	TRBD2	CASSFEREYSEQFF	TGTGCCAGCAGTTTCGAGCGGGAGTACAGTGAGCAGTTCTTC
NA	TRBV4-2	TRBJ1-1	TRBD1	CASSQVTTGLNTEAFF	TGTGCCAGCAGCCAAGTCACGACAGGGTTGAACACTGAAGCTTTCTTT
NA	TRBV4-3	TRBJ1-4	NA	CASSQGASPEKLFF	TGCGCCAGCAGCCAAGGCGCCAGCCCGGAAAAACTGTTTTTT
NA	TRBV21-1	TRBJ2-7	NA	CASSLRDEQYF	TGTGCCAGCAGCTTGCGGGACGAGCAGTACTTC
NA	TRBV13	TRBJ2-7	TRBD1	CASSLGPGQGVGEQYF	TGTGCCAGCAGCTTAGGTCCGGGACAGGGGGTAGGGGAGCAGTACTTC
many	TRBV5-1	TRBJ1-1	NA	CASSLEPNPEAFF	TGCGCCAGCAGCTTGGAACCGAACCCAGAAGCTTTCTTT
NA	TRBV27	TRBJ1-5	NA	CASSLGGQPQHF	TGTGCCAGCAGTCTGGGAGGTCAGCCCCAGCATTTT
NA	TRBV19	TRBJ2-1	TRBD2	CASTEAGFNEQFF	TGTGCCAGTACCGAAGCGGGGTTCAATGAGCAGTTCTTC
few	TRBV6-1	TRBJ2-7	NA	CASSEENLGEQYF	TGTGCCAGCAGTGAAGAGAATTTGGGCGAGCAGTACTTC
NA	TRBV19	TRBJ2-1	NA	CASSIDYSGYNEQFF	TGTGCCAGTAGTATAGATTATAGCGGCTACAATGAGCAGTTCTTC
NA	TRBV5-5	TRBJ2-7	NA	CASSFNPTYEQYF	TGTGCCAGCAGCTTTAACCCGACCTACGAGCAGTACTTC
NA	TRBV18	TRBJ1-2	NA	CASSAEGTYGYTF	TGTGCCAGCTCAGCCGAAGGGACTTATGGCTACACCTTC